This T cell receptor (beta chain) is from a study (dated by TCRdb to between 2015 and 2016). About the full investigation: The study examined whether tumor-infiltrating Tregs in breast cancer are drawn from blood Tregs or arise in situ by conversion from other CD4+ T cell subsets. General conclusions and limits of the study: The validation in the larger cohort was limited to a single TCR beta V-J rearrangement instead of whole repertoires. The greatest overlap of tumor-infiltrating Treg TCR alpha and beta sequences was with tumor naive CD4+ T cells, followed next by blood naive CD4+ T cells. Tumor memory CD4+ T cell TCR gene usage clustered with blood and lymph node memory CD4+ cells and lymph node naive CD4+ cells.

Full-length TCR variable regions were amplified by 5' RACE PCR with constant-region reverse primers, and semi-nested PCR with Nested Universal Primer A was subsequently performed. Using the ReliaPrep RNA Cell Miniprep System, total RNA was extracted, and the SMARTer RACE 5'/3' Kit was then used to reverse transcribe the RNA into 5'RACE-ready cDNA. Multiplex adaptors were used to barcode full-length TCR alpha and beta libraries, and the barcoded libraries were sequenced on an Illumina MiSeq. Concerning the study's data processing: Sequencing data were pooled across the five patients for each of nine subset-tissue groups and compared by unsupervised clustering of TCR gene usage. The Morisita-Horn index was used to calculate repertoire similarity, with shared sequences weighted by how much each contributed to each repertoire. TCRdb reworked the public reads: Q25 trimming with fastp, MiXCR clone assembly, productive beta chains retained. Entries that share a CDR3 protein sequence are merged under the most common genes and DNA. In this record, the V and J calls reflect TCRdb's handling and not the investigators' own analysis. The sample has nearly 55,000 distinct CDR3 sequences on record, approximately 23% of them singletons. The ten largest make up about 3% of the sample.

The V end loses 4 bases and the J end loses 5 bases, and a stretch of 8 bases separates them. The CDR3 spans 11 residues, from the cysteine through the phenylalanine. CDR3 DNA is the only sequence kept; it has 33 bases, read in frame from the first base. Reading the germline V gene gives CDR1 SQVTM and CDR2 ANQGSEA. This clonotype has ten or more counts. Its antigen is currently not known. Within one base of it there is no much larger clone, and no base qualities were kept. To purify naive CD4+ T cells, the Miltenyi Naive CD4+ T Cell Isolation kit was used, and CD25 microbeads served to deplete Tregs. Tregs, naive and memory CD4+ T cells from tumor, blood and ipsilateral draining lymph nodes of a few breast cancer patients underwent full-length TCR alpha and beta sequencing. Tumor tissue and lymph nodes obtained by ipsilateral axillary dissection were perfused with PBS, cut into small pieces and digested using collagenase I and hyaluronidase. FACS confirmed that the sorted cell populations were more than 90% pure.

The specimen sequenced was tumor-infiltrating naive CD4+ T cells sorted from the breast tumor. According to the study, the label for this sample's cell subset or site signals: naive CD4+ T cells, CD4+CD45RA+CD25-. This clonotype was obtained from a female donor with breast cancer. The chain was built from TRBV29-1 and TRBJ1-2; TRBD1 is possibly the D segment (5 matching bases). The DNA is TGCAGCGTTGCGGGGGGTTATGGCTACACCTTC. Translation gives CSVAGGYGYTF.